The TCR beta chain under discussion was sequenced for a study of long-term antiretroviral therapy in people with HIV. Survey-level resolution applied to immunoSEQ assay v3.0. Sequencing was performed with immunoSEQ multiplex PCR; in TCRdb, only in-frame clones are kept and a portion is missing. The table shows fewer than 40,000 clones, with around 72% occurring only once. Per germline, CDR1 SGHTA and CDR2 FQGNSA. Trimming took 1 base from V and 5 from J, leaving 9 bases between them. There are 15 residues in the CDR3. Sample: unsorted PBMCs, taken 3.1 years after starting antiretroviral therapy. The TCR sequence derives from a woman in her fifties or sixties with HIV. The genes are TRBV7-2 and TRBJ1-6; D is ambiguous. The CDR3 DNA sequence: TGTGCCAGCAGCTTAGGTTCGGGAAATAATTCACCCCTCCACTTT. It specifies CASSLGSGNNSPLHF. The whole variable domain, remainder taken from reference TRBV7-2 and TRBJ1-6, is GAGVSQSPSNKVTEKGKDVELRCDPISGHTALYWYRQSLGQGLEFLIYFQGNSAPDKSGLPSDRFSAERTGGSVSTLTIQRTQQEDSAVYLCASSLGSGNNSPLHFGNGTRLTVT.